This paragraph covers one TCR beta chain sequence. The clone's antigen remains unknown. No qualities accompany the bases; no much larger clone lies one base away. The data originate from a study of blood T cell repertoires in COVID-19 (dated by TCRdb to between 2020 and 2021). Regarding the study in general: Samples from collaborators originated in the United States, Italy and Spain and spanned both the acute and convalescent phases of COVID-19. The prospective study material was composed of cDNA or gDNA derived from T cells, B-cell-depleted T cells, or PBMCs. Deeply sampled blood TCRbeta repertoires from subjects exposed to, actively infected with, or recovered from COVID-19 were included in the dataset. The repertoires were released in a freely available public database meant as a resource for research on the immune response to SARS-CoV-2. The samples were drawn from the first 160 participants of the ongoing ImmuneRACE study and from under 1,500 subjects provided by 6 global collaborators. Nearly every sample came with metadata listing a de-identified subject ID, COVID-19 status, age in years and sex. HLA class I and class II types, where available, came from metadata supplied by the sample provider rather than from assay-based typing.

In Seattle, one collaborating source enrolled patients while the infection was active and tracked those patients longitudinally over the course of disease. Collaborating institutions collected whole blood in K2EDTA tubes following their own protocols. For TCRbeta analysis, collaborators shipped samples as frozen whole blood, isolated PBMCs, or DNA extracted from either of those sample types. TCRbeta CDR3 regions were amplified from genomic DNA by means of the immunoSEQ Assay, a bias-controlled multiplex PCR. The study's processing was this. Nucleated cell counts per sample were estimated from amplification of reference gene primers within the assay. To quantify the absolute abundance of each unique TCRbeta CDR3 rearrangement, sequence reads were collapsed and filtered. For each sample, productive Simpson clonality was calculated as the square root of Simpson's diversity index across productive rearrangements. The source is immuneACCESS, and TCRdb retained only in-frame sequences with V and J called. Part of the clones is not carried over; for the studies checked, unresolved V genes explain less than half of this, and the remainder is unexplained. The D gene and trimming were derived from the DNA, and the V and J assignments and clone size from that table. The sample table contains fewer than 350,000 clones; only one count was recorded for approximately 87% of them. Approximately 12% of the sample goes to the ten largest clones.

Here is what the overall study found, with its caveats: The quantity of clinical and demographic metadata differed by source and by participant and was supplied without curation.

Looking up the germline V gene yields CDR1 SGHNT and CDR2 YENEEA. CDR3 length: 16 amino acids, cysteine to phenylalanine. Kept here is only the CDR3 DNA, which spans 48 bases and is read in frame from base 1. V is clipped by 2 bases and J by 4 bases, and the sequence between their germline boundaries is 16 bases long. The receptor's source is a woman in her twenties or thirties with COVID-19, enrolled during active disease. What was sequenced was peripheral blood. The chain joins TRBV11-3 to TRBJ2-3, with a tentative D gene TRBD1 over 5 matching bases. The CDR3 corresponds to CASSLRIGREADTQYF. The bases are TGTGCCAGCAGCTTAAGAATAGGCAGGGAAGCAGATACGCAGTATTTT.